This TCR beta chain is drawn from a study of blood T cells in healthy people across ages. Together with a sample-barcoded 5' primer, a J-beta primer mix was included in a second PCR lasting about 7 to 11 cycles. TCRdb recomputed calls from the 5' RACE reads with MiXCR, one row per CDR3 protein. The sample carries 700,000 or so distinct CDR3 sequences, roughly 20% recorded once. The TCR was taken from a man between 65 and 79 years old in good health. Source material: blood.

CDR3 sequence: CASSGPLSSGANVLTF. As DNA, the CDR3 is TGTGCCAGCAGTGGTCCTCTCTCTTCTGGGGCCAACGTCCTGACTTTC. The gene calls are TRBV28 and TRBJ2-6; D ambiguous. Germline V gene sequence: CDR1 MDHEN, CDR2 SYDVKM. Trimming took off 5 bases at V and 1 base at J, with 12 bases between the two ends. CDR3 size: 16 residues. The variable domain in full, with the rest retrieved from reference TRBV28 and TRBJ2-6, is DVKVTQSSRYLVKRTGEKVFLECVQDMDHENMFWYRQDPGLGLRLIYFSYDVKMKEKGDIPEGYSVSREKKERFSLILESASTNQTSMYLCASSGPLSSGANVLTFGAGSRLTVL.